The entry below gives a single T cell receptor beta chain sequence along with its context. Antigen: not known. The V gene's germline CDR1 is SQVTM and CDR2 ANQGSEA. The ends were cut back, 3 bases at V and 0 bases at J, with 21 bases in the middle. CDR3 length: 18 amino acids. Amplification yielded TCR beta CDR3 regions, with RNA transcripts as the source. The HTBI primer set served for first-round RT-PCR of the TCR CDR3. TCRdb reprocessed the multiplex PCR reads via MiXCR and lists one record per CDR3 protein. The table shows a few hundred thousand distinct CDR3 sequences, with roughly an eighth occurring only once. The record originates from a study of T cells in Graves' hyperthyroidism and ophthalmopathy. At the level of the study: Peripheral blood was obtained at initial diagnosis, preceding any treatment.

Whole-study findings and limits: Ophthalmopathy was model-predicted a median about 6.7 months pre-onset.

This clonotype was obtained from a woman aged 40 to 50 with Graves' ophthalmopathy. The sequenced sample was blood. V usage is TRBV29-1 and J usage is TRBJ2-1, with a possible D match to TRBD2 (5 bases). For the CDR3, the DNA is TGCAGCGTTGAGGGTAGGGAGAGACCTACGAGCTCCTACAATGAGCAGTTCTTC. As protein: CSVEGRERPTSSYNEQFF.